Each of the 5 T cell receptor beta chains below was sequenced from the same sample in a study of graft-versus-host responses after intestinal transplantation. Their antigen targets remain unknown. Sequencing used immunoSEQ multiplex PCR; TCRdb keeps in-frame clones, though not all of them. The data contain about 90,000 clones, 85% to 95% of them singletons. This material consisted of unstimulated CD8+ T cells sorted from spleen or lymph node cells, taken before intestinal transplant. These receptors were obtained from a human donor who received an intestinal transplant.

V gene TRBV4-1 combines with J gene TRBJ1-2; TRBD1 aligns across 7 bases. The germline gives CDR1 MGHRA, CDR2 YSYEKL. The length of the CDR3 is 17 residues. Losses at the gene ends were 0 bases for V and 3 bases for J; bases not matched to a gene: 10. The CDR3 sequence is CASSQEGLGGADYGYTF. The DNA for the CDR3 is TGCGCCAGCAGCCAAGAGGGGTTAGGGGGCGCCGACTATGGCTACACCTTC.

The V gene is TRBV25-1, the J gene TRBJ1-1; the D gene is possibly TRBD1 (5 bases). Germline loops: CDR1 MGHDK, CDR2 SYGVNS. CDR3 length: 14 amino acids. The V end lost 8 bases, the J end lost 3 bases, and 16 bases lay between the germline ends. The CDR3 loop is CASRTQAGDTEAFF. CDR3 coding DNA: TGTGCCAGCCGAACACAGGCTGGGGACACTGAAGCTTTCTTT.

The chain joins TRBV7-2 to TRBJ2-7; D is perhaps TRBD2 (7 bases). This CDR3 has 15 amino acids. Trimming took off 0 bases at V and 0 bases at J, with 9 bases between the two ends. Germline CDR1 and CDR2: SGHTA and FQGNSA. Here the CDR3 DNA reads TGTGCCAGCAGCTTAGCGGGGGGGCTCTCCTACGAGCAGTACTTC. The encoded protein is CASSLAGGLSYEQYF.

The chain employs TRBV11-2 and TRBJ2-7; TRBD1 agrees at 8 bases. Trimming removed 4 bases from V and 0 bases from J; junction bases left unmatched: 5. Germline V lookup: CDR1 SGHAT, CDR2 FQNNGV. The CDR3 is 15 residues long. The CDR3 DNA reads as TGTGCCAGCAGCTCCGACAGGGGCCCCTCCTACGAGCAGTACTTC. Translation gives CASSSDRGPSYEQYF.

The chain employs TRBV9 and TRBJ1-4; 9 nucleotides match TRBD1. Germline CDR1 and CDR2: SGDLS and YYNGEE. The ends lost 4 bases at V and 8 bases at J; junction bases unmatched: 9. The CDR3 sequence is 15 residues long. The CDR3 loop is CASSLAGTGNEKLFF. In nucleotides, the CDR3 is TGTGCCAGCAGCCTAGCCGGGACAGGGAACGAAAAACTGTTTTTT.